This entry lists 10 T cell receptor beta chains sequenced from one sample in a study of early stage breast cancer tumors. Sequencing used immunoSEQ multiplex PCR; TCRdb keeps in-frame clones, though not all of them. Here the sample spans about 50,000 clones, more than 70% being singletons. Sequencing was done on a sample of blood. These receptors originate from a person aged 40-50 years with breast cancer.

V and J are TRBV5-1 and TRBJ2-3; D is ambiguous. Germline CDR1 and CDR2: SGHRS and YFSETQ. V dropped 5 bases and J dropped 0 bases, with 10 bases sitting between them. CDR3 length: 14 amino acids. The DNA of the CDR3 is TGCGCCAGCAGAGACCCCGGGAGCACAGATACGCAGTATTTT. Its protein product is CASRDPGSTDTQYF.

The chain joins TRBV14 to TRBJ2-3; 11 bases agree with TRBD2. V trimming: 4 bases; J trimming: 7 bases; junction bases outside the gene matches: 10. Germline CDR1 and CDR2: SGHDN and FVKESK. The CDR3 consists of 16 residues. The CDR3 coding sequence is TGTGCCAGCAGCCCCCAGGGGCTAGCGGGAGGAAATACGCAGTATTTT. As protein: CASSPQGLAGGNTQYF. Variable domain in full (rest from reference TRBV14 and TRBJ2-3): EAGVTQFPSHSVIEKGQTVTLRCDPISGHDNLYWYRRVMGKEIKFLLHFVKESKQDESGMPNNRFLAERTGGTYSTLKVQPAELEDSGVYFCASSPQGLAGGNTQYFGPGTRLTVL.

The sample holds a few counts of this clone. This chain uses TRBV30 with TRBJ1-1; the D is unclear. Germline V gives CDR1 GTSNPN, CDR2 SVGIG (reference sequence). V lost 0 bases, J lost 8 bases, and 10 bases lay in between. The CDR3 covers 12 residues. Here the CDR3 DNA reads TGTGCCTGGAGTGTACGTTTCCGGGAAGCTTTCTTT. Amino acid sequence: CAWSVRFREAFF. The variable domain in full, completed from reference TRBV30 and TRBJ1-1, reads SQTIHQWPATLVQPVGSPLSLECTVEGTSNPNLYWYRQAAGRGLQLLFYSVGIGQISSEVPQNLSASRPQDRQFILSSKKLLLSDSGFYLCAWSVRFREAFFGQGTRLTVV.

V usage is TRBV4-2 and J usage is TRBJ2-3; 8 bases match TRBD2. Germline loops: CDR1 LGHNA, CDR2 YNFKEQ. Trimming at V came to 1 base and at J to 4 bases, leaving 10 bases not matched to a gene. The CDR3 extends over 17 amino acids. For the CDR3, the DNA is TGTGCCAGCAGCCAAGTTCGGGGGCGGGAGGCCGCAGATACGCAGTATTTT. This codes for CASSQVRGREAADTQYF.

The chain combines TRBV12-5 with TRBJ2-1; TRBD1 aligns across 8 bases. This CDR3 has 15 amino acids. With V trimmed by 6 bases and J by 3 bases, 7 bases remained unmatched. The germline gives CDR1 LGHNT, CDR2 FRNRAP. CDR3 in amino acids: CASGPRQGLYNEQFF. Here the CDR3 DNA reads TGTGCTAGTGGACCTCGACAGGGGCTCTACAATGAGCAGTTCTTC.

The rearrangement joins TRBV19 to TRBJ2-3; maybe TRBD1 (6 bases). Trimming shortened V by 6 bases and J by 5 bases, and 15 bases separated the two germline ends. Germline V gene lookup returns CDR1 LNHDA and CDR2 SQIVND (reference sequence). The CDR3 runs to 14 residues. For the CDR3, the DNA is TGTGCCAGTAGGTTACAGGGACGGGGAGATACGCAGTATTTT. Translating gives CASRLQGRGDTQYF.

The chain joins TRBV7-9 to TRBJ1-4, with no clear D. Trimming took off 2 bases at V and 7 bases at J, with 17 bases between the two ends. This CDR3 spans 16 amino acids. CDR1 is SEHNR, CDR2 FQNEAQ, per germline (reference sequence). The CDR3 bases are TGTGCCAGCAGCTTAATGTCCTCGGGGAATGGTGAAAAACTGTTTTTT. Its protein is CASSLMSSGNGEKLFF. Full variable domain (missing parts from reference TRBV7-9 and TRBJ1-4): DTGVSQNPRHKITKRGQNVTFRCDPISEHNRLYWYRQTLGQGPEFLTYFQNEAQLEKSRLLSDRFSAERPKGSFSTLEIQRTEQGDSAMYLCASSLMSSGNGEKLFFGSGTQLSVL.

The DNA of the CDR3 is TGCGCCAGCAGCCCCGGGGGGGCCTACGAGCGGCAGTACTTC. It codes for CASSPGGAYERQYF. V is TRBV5-1 and J is TRBJ2-7, with 8 bases aligning to TRBD2. V trimming: 4 bases; J trimming: 9 bases; junction bases outside the gene matches: 12. The germline CDR1 and CDR2 sequences are SGHRS and YFSETQ. This CDR3 comprises 14 residues. The entire variable domain, with the rest obtained from reference TRBV5-1 and TRBJ2-7, is as follows: KAGVTQTPRYLIKTRGQQVTLSCSPISGHRSVSWYQQTPGQGLQFLFEYFSETQRNKGNFPGRFSGRQFSNSRSEMNVSTLELGDSALYLCASSPGGAYERQYFGPGTRLTVT.

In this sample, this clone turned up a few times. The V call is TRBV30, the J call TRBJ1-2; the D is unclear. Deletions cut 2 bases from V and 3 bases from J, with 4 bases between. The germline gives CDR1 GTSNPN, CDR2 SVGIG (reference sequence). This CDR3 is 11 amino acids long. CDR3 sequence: CAWSTYYGYTF. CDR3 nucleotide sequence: TGTGCCTGGAGTACCTACTATGGCTACACCTTC.

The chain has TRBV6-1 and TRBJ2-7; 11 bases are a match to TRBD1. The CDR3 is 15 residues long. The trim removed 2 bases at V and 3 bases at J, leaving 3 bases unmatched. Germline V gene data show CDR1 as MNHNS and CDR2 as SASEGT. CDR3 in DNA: TGTGCCAGCAGTGAAACCGGGACAGGGGGCTACGAGCAGTACTTC. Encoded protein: CASSETGTGGYEQYF.